This TCR beta chain was recorded in a study of identical twins. Points from the study as a whole: Within beta out-of-frame sequences, the excess sharing observed between twins was weaker.

This CDR3 comprises 14 residues. In germline, CDR1 is LGHNA, CDR2 YNFKEQ. Trimming stripped 2 bases from V and 4 bases from J, with 11 bases between. This clonotype has just a few counts. Its antigen is currently unknown. One entry per CDR3 protein, called by TCRdb with MiXCR from the 5' RACE reads. The sample holds 1.5 million to 2 million distinct CDR3 sequences, 25% to 35% seen once. The chain links TRBV4-2 to TRBJ1-2, with D possibly being TRBD1 (5 bases). The sample was cord blood. This TCR was recovered from a newborn girl in good health. CDR3 loop: CASSQQGFGYGYTF. The CDR3 nucleotides read TGTGCCAGCAGCCAACAGGGCTTCGGCTATGGCTACACCTTC.